Listed below are T cell receptor beta chains from one sample, sequenced in a study of cytomegalovirus exposure and HLA in healthy donors. Assay used: immunoSEQ multiplex PCR; TCRdb lists only in-frame clones, some missing. The sample gives about 150,000 clones, approximately 84% of which show up once; 6.5% to 8.5% is in the top ten. Sequencing was performed on PBMCs. The receptors stem from a woman between 40 and 55 years old in good health and CMV-seropositive. The CDR3 runs from the conserved cysteine through the conserved F or W. Each record gives: D gene, V gene, J gene, CDR3 protein. The D gene is left open where the match is weak.

d_gene: -; v_gene: TRBV6-5; j_gene: TRBJ2-1; CDR3aa: CASSLLPYNEQFF
d_gene: -; v_gene: TRBV7-3; j_gene: TRBJ2-6; CDR3aa: CASSASSGANVLTF
d_gene: TRBD1; v_gene: TRBV7-9; j_gene: TRBJ1-4; CDR3aa: CSSSLAQGANEKLFF
d_gene: -; v_gene: TRBV18; j_gene: TRBJ1-3; CDR3aa: CASSPSGVFSGNTIYF
d_gene: -; v_gene: TRBV27; j_gene: TRBJ1-6; CDR3aa: CASSLWEGNSPLHF
d_gene: TRBD1; v_gene: TRBV18; j_gene: TRBJ2-1; CDR3aa: CASSPGQGFYEQFF
d_gene: -; v_gene: TRBV7-9; j_gene: TRBJ2-2; CDR3aa: CASSRVFGFNTGELFF
d_gene: TRBD1; v_gene: TRBV10-2; j_gene: TRBJ1-5; CDR3aa: CASSSGTADQHF
d_gene: TRBD1; v_gene: TRBV29-1; j_gene: TRBJ2-2; CDR3aa: CSGGTGFAGELFF
d_gene: -; v_gene: TRBV4-3; j_gene: TRBJ1-3; CDR3aa: CASSQDAREGNTIYF
d_gene: TRBD2; v_gene: TRBV6-1; j_gene: TRBJ2-2; CDR3aa: CASSEDPSGGTNTGELFF
d_gene: TRBD1; v_gene: TRBV10-3; j_gene: TRBJ2-2; CDR3aa: CAISGDRGTGELFF
d_gene: TRBD1; v_gene: TRBV11-2; j_gene: TRBJ2-5; CDR3aa: CASSLVTGAQETQYF
d_gene: -; v_gene: TRBV19; j_gene: TRBJ2-4; CDR3aa: CASSISPGAGAGVAKNIQYF
d_gene: TRBD1; v_gene: TRBV6-5; j_gene: TRBJ1-4; CDR3aa: CASTSSGRGLEKLFF
d_gene: -; v_gene: TRBV12-2; j_gene: TRBJ2-3; CDR3aa: CASRLVWGQSTDTQYF
d_gene: -; v_gene: TRBV6-6; j_gene: TRBJ1-2; CDR3aa: CASSPPGVFYGYTF
d_gene: TRBD2; v_gene: TRBV11-2; j_gene: TRBJ2-3; CDR3aa: CASSLDMGLDADTQYF
d_gene: -; v_gene: TRBV7-2; j_gene: TRBJ1-5; CDR3aa: CASSFDGSNQPQHF
d_gene: -; v_gene: TRBV7-8; j_gene: TRBJ1-4; CDR3aa: CASSLEGDSEKLFF
d_gene: TRBD1; v_gene: TRBV6-5; j_gene: TRBJ1-2; CDR3aa: CASRKYRGDYGYTF
d_gene: TRBD2; v_gene: TRBV28; j_gene: TRBJ2-1; CDR3aa: CASSLGRLAGGRGYNEQFF
d_gene: -; v_gene: TRBV29-1; j_gene: TRBJ1-1; CDR3aa: CSTRTVGTEAFF
d_gene: -; v_gene: TRBV2; j_gene: TRBJ1-1; CDR3aa: CASSLQGTNTEAFF
d_gene: -; v_gene: TRBV7-9; j_gene: TRBJ1-3; CDR3aa: CASSPRVLSGNTIYF
d_gene: -; v_gene: TRBV15; j_gene: TRBJ1-2; CDR3aa: CATSGRENYGYTF
d_gene: -; v_gene: TRBV19; j_gene: TRBJ2-3; CDR3aa: CASSSSSRLREESQYF
d_gene: TRBD2; v_gene: TRBV2; j_gene: TRBJ2-2; CDR3aa: CASSGSGTSLGTGELFF
d_gene: TRBD2; v_gene: TRBV4-2; j_gene: TRBJ2-3; CDR3aa: CASSQGGGEADTQYF
d_gene: -; v_gene: TRBV19; j_gene: TRBJ1-5; CDR3aa: CASTPEYSNQPQHF
d_gene: -; v_gene: TRBV6-5; j_gene: TRBJ2-5; CDR3aa: CASSRADGSGETQYF
d_gene: TRBD2; v_gene: TRBV10-3; j_gene: TRBJ2-3; CDR3aa: CAISESRGGTDTQYF
d_gene: -; v_gene: TRBV15; j_gene: TRBJ1-6; CDR3aa: CATSRARPGTPYSPLHF
d_gene: TRBD2; v_gene: TRBV30; j_gene: TRBJ2-7; CDR3aa: CAWNGLAGSYEQYF
d_gene: -; v_gene: TRBV7-2; j_gene: TRBJ1-3; CDR3aa: CASSLDQGTGNTIYF
d_gene: -; v_gene: TRBV4-3; j_gene: TRBJ1-2; CDR3aa: CASSPNGEDYGYTF
d_gene: -; v_gene: TRBV6-5; j_gene: TRBJ1-2; CDR3aa: CASWGLYGYTF
d_gene: TRBD2; v_gene: TRBV10-3; j_gene: TRBJ2-1; CDR3aa: CAISGFGGAGNNEQFF
d_gene: -; v_gene: TRBV4-2; j_gene: TRBJ2-1; CDR3aa: CASSQDPRYNEQFF
d_gene: TRBD1; v_gene: TRBV28; j_gene: TRBJ2-2; CDR3aa: CASQPGQGGPGELFF
d_gene: TRBD1; v_gene: TRBV27; j_gene: TRBJ2-1; CDR3aa: CASSFLLALGGTGVHEQFF
d_gene: -; v_gene: TRBV2; j_gene: TRBJ1-1; CDR3aa: CASRGGTGAFF
d_gene: -; v_gene: TRBV5-1; j_gene: TRBJ1-1; CDR3aa: CASSFQGGAEAFF
d_gene: TRBD2; v_gene: TRBV9; j_gene: TRBJ2-1; CDR3aa: CASSAGAGGESSYNEQFF
d_gene: -; v_gene: TRBV7-8; j_gene: TRBJ1-1; CDR3aa: CASSPNPGTRAFF
d_gene: TRBD1; v_gene: TRBV19; j_gene: TRBJ2-7; CDR3aa: CASSLTGVPYEQYF
d_gene: TRBD2; v_gene: TRBV7-7; j_gene: TRBJ2-5; CDR3aa: CASSPQLAGALGETQYF
d_gene: TRBD1; v_gene: TRBV5-6; j_gene: TRBJ1-6; CDR3aa: CASSSGQGGSPLHF
d_gene: -; v_gene: TRBV6-1; j_gene: TRBJ1-5; CDR3aa: CASSESGRPQHF